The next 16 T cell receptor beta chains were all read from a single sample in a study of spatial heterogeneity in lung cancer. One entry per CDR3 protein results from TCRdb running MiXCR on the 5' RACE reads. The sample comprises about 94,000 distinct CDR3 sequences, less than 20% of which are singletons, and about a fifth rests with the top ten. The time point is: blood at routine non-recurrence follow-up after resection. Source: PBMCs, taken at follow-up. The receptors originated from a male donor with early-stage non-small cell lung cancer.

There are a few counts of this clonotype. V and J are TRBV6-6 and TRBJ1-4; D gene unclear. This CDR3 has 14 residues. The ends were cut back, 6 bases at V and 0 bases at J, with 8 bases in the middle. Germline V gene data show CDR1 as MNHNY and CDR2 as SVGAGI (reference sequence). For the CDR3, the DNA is TGTGCCAGCAGATCGGGTGCAACTAATGAAAAACTGTTTTTT. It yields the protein CASRSGATNEKLFF.

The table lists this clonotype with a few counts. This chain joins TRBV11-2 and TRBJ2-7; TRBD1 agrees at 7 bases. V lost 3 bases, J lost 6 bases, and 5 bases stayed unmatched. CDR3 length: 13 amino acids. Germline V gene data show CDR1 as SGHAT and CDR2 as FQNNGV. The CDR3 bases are TGTGCCAGCAGCTTTGGGACAGCCTTCGAGCAGTACTTC. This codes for CASSFGTAFEQYF.

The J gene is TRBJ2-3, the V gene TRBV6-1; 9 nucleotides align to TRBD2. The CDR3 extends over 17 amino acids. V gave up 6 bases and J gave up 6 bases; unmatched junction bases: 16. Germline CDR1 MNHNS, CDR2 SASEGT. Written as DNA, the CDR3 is TGTGCCAGCAGCGGGACACCACCGGGACTAGCCACGGATACGCAGTATTTT. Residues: CASSGTPPGLATDTQYF.

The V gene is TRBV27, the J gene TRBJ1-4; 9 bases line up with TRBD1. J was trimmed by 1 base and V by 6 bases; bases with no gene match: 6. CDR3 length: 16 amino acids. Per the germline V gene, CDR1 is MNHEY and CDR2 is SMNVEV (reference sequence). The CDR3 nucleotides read TGTGCCAGCAGAGGACAGGGGATAAAAACTAATGAAAAACTGTTTTTT. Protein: CASRGQGIKTNEKLFF.

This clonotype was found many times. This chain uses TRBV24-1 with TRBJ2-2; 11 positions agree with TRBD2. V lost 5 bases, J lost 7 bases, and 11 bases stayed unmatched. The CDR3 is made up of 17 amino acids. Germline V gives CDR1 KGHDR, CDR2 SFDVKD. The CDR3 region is CATSAVTSGGKVGELFF. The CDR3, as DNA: TGTGCCACCAGTGCTGTTACTAGCGGGGGAAAAGTCGGGGAGCTGTTTTTT.

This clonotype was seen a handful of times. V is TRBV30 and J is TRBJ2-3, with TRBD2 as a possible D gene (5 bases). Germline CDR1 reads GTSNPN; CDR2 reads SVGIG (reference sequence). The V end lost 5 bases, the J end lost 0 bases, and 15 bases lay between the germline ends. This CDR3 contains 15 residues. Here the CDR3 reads CAWDSGGSSTDTQYF. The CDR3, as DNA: TGTGCCTGGGATTCGGGTGGGAGTAGCACAGATACGCAGTATTTT.

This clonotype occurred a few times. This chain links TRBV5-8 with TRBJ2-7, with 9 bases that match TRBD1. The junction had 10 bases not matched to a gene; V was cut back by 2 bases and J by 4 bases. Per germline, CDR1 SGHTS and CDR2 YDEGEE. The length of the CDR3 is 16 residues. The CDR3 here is CASSFGPGQGIYEQYV. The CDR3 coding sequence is TGTGCCAGCAGCTTCGGCCCTGGACAGGGGATTTACGAGCAGTACGTC.

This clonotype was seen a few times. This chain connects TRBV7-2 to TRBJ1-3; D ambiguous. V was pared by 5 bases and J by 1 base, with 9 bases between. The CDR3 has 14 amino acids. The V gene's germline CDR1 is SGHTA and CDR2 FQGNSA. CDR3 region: CASSAGISGNTIYF. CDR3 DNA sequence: TGTGCCAGCAGCGCCGGGATTTCTGGAAACACCATATATTTT. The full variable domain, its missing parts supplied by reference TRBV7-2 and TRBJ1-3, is GAGVSQSPSNKVTEKGKDVELRCDPISGHTALYWYRQSLGQGLEFLIYFQGNSAPDKSGLPSDRFSAERTGGSVSTLTIQRTQQEDSAVYLCASSAGISGNTIYFGEGSWLTVV.

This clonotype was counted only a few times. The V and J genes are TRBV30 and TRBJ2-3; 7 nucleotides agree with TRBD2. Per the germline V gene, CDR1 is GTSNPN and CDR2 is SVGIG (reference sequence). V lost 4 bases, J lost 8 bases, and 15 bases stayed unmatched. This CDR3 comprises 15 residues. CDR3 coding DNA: TGTGCCTGGACCCCGGGCGGCGGGAGCGTGGTTACGCAGTATTTT. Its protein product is CAWTPGGGSVVTQYF.

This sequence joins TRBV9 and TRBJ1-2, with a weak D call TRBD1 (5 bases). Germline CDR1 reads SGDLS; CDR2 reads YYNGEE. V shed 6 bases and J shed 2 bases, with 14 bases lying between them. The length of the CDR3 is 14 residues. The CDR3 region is CASTGGTANYGYTF. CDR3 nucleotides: TGTGCCAGCACCGGGGGAACGGCGAACTATGGCTACACCTTC.

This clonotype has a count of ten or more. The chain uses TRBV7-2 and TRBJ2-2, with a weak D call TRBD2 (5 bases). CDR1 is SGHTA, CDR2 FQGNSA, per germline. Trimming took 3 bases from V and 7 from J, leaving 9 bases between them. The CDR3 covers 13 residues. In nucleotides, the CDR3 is TGTGCCAGCAGCTTGGCTAGCCTCGGGGAGCTGTTTTTT. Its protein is CASSLASLGELFF.

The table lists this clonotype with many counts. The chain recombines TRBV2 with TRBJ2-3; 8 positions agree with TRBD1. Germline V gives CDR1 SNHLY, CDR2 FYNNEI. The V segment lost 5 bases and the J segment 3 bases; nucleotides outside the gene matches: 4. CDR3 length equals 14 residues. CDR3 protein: CASSPRTGTDTQYF. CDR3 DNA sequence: TGTGCCAGCAGTCCCCGGACAGGGACAGATACGCAGTATTTT.

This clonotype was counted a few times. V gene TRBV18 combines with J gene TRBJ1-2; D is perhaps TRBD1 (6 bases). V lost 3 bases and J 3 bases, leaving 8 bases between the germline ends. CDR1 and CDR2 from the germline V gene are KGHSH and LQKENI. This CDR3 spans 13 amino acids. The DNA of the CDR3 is TGTGCCAGCTCACCTGGGGGCGACTATGGCTACACCTTC. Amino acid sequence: CASSPGGDYGYTF.

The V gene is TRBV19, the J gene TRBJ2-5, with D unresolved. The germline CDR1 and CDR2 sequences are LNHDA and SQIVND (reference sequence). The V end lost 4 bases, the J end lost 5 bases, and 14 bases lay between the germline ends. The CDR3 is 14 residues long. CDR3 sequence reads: CASSSPRIGETQYF. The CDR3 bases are TGTGCCAGTAGTAGTCCTCGGATCGGGGAGACCCAGTACTTC.

CDR3 coding DNA: TGTGCCAGTAGTAAGCGCCCGAGCGTCAGTAACACCGGGGAGCTGTTTTTT. Translating gives CASSKRPSVSNTGELFF. The chain recombines TRBV19 with TRBJ2-2; no reliable D call. Germline CDR1 LNHDA, CDR2 SQIVND (reference sequence). V gave up 4 bases and J gave up 2 bases, with 17 bases separating them. This CDR3 has 17 residues.

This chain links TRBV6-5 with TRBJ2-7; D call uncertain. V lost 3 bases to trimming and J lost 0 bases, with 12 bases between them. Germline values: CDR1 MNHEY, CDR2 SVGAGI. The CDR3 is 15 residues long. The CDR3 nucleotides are TGTGCCAGCAGTTATGGCAGACAACCCTCCTACGAGCAGTACTTC. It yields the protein CASSYGRQPSYEQYF.